The 23 T cell receptor beta chains below were found in one sample sequenced in a study of blood T cell repertoires in COVID-19. This table comes from immunoSEQ multiplex PCR, and its TCRdb copy is limited to in-frame clones, with some not included. The table has approximately 100,000 clones, about 87% seen once; the top ten hold 4% to 5%. Sequenced material: peripheral blood. Receptor source: a human donor with COVID-19, enrolled during active disease. The donor label of this sample is uncertain.

The rearrangement links TRBV5-6 to TRBJ2-7; D perhaps matches TRBD1 (7 bases). Germline V lookup: CDR1 SGHDT, CDR2 YYEEEE. V lost 4 bases, J lost 2 bases, and 16 bases lay in between. The CDR3 spans 15 residues. For the CDR3, the DNA is TGTGCCAGCAGCCGTGGGGGACAGCGGGCCTACGAGCAGTACTTC. Its protein product is CASSRGGQRAYEQYF.

The CDR3: CAWKSVAGADSEQYF. CDR3 nucleotide sequence: TGTGCCTGGAAGTCCGTCGCAGGGGCCGACTCAGAGCAGTACTTC. This chain uses TRBV30 with TRBJ2-7; maybe TRBD1 (6 bases). In germline, CDR1 is GTSNPN, CDR2 SVGIG (reference sequence). V was pared by 4 bases and J by 7 bases, with 23 bases between. The CDR3 runs 15 residues. The full variable domain, with the rest looked up from reference TRBV30 and TRBJ2-7, is SQTIHQWPATLVQPVGSPLSLECTVEGTSNPNLYWYRQAAGRGLQLLFYSVGIGQISSEVPQNLSASRPQDRQFILSSKKLLLSDSGFYLCAWKSVAGADSEQYFGPGTRLTVT.

The chain joins TRBV5-1 to TRBJ1-6; no clear D gene. V lost 4 bases and J 10 bases, leaving 30 bases between the germline ends. CDR3 length equals 19 residues. The germline V gene has CDR1 SGHRS and CDR2 YFSETQ. The chain's CDR3 is CASSPYPGKRGIEESPLHF. As DNA, the CDR3 is TGCGCCAGCAGCCCCTACCCGGGAAAGCGGGGAATCGAAGAATCACCCCTCCACTTT.

The genes are TRBV5-1 and TRBJ1-2; TRBD1 matches 8 bases. The ends lost 4 bases at V and 8 bases at J; junction bases unmatched: 13. This CDR3 has 15 amino acids. Germline V gene sequence: CDR1 SGHRS, CDR2 YFSETQ. Here the CDR3 reads CASSPETGVHKGYTF. In DNA form, the CDR3 reads TGCGCCAGCAGCCCAGAGACAGGGGTCCACAAAGGCTACACCTTC.

The CDR3 protein is CAISESGAAQPQHF. The DNA for the CDR3 is TGTGCCATCAGTGAGTCAGGGGCCGCTCAGCCCCAGCATTTT. The gene calls are TRBV10-3 and TRBJ1-5; tentatively, D is TRBD1 (5 bases). The CDR3 length is 14 residues. Germline loops: CDR1 ENHRY, CDR2 SYGVKD. Trimming removed 0 bases at V and 6 bases at J, with 9 bases between.

This chain uses TRBV5-1 with TRBJ1-6, with D perhaps TRBD1 (5 bases). This CDR3 contains 18 residues. V was cut by 5 bases and J by 0 bases, with 18 bases left in between. The germline V gene encodes CDR1 SGHRS and CDR2 YFSETQ. The CDR3 spells CASSHLAGGSSYNSPLHF. CDR3 nucleotides: TGCGCCAGCAGTCATCTGGCTGGGGGGAGCTCCTATAATTCACCCCTCCACTTT.

This chain joins TRBV20-1 and TRBJ1-5; D is unclear. This CDR3 has 11 residues. Germline V gives CDR1 DFQATT, CDR2 SNEGSKA (reference sequence). V dropped 5 bases and J dropped 12 bases, with 14 bases sitting between them. Written as DNA, the CDR3 is TGCAGTGCTGCTACCGGGGAGTACCAGCATTTT. This sequence encodes CSAATGEYQHF.

The chain has TRBV6-1 and TRBJ1-2; the D gene is possibly TRBD1 (5 bases). The ends were cut back, 3 bases at V and 5 bases at J, with 13 bases in the middle. This CDR3 region has 14 residues. Germline V gene sequence: CDR1 MNHNS, CDR2 SASEGT. The CDR3 nucleotides are TGTGCCAGCAGTGACATCTCAGGGTTTTATGGCTACACCTTC. Its protein is CASSDISGFYGYTF.

The J gene is TRBJ1-5, the V gene TRBV2, with 8 bases that match TRBD1. The ends lost 6 bases at V and 9 bases at J; junction bases unmatched: 10. This CDR3 is 14 amino acids long. Looked up from germline, CDR1 is SNHLY and CDR2 is FYNNEI. CDR3 nucleotide sequence: TGTGCCAGCAGCTTGGGACAGGTGCTTATGCCCCAGCATTTT. This encodes CASSLGQVLMPQHF.

This chain joins TRBV6-6 and TRBJ1-6, with 7 bases matching TRBD1. With V trimmed by 7 bases and J by 5 bases, 2 bases remained unmatched. This CDR3 comprises 13 residues. Germline V lookup: CDR1 MNHNY, CDR2 SVGAGI (reference sequence). The chain's CDR3 is CASTGTDNSPLHF. CDR3 sequence (DNA): TGTGCCAGCACCGGGACAGATAATTCACCCCTCCACTTT.

This clone showed up just once. The chain combines TRBV19 with TRBJ1-2, with 7 bases aligning to TRBD1. The junction had 8 bases not matched to a gene; V was cut back by 3 bases and J by 4 bases. CDR1 LNHDA and CDR2 SQIVND come from the germline V gene (reference sequence). The CDR3 length is 15 residues. Here the CDR3 reads CASSIPRTGIYGYTF. The CDR3 DNA is TGTGCCAGTAGTATCCCCAGGACAGGAATCTATGGCTACACCTTC.

The chain carries TRBV2 and TRBJ1-5; 10 bases fit TRBD1. This CDR3 contains 13 residues. Germline lookup yields CDR1 SNHLY and CDR2 FYNNEI. The trim removed 6 bases at V and 7 bases at J, leaving 3 bases unmatched. The CDR3, as DNA: TGTGCCAGCAGATGGACAGGGGGACAGCCCCAGCATTTT. Its translation: CASRWTGGQPQHF.

This sequence joins TRBV30 and TRBJ1-2; D might be TRBD1 (5 bases). With 1 base removed from V and 4 bases from J, the gap between germline ends came to 13 bases. The CDR3 totals 14 residues. CDR1 and CDR2 from the germline V gene are GTSNPN and SVGIG (reference sequence). CDR3 region: CAWSALGGSYGYTF. CDR3 in DNA: TGTGCCTGGAGTGCTCTGGGGGGGAGCTATGGCTACACCTTC.

The chain couples TRBV2 to TRBJ1-2; 10 nucleotides match TRBD1. The J segment lost 7 bases and the V segment lost 5 bases, leaving 4 bases of the junction unmatched. CDR1 and CDR2 (germline): SNHLY, FYNNEI. CDR3 length: 13 amino acids. CDR3 protein: CASSRQGAGGYTF. The CDR3 nucleotides are TGTGCCAGCAGTCGACAGGGGGCGGGTGGCTACACCTTC.

The chain joins TRBV10-3 to TRBJ2-1, with 13 bases fitting TRBD2. The CDR3 has 15 amino acids. The trim removed 8 bases at V and 6 bases at J, leaving 7 bases unmatched. CDR1 is ENHRY and CDR2 is SYGVKD in the germline V gene. In DNA form, the CDR3 reads TGTGCCATCCGACTAGCGGGAGGAGTAGGCAATGAGCAGTTCTTC. It translates to CAIRLAGGVGNEQFF.

This chain uses TRBV6-5 with TRBJ2-3, with 7 positions matching TRBD2. Germline V lookup: CDR1 MNHEY, CDR2 SVGAGI. There are 14 residues in the CDR3. The CDR3 sequence: CVVTGGGGRDTQYF. The CDR3 DNA sequence: TGTGTGGTAACGGGGGGAGGAGGCAGAGATACGCAGTATTTT.

The V call is TRBV12-3 or TRBV12-4, the J call TRBJ1-2, with 8 bases aligning to TRBD1. V trimming: 4 bases; J trimming: 8 bases; junction bases outside the gene matches: 6. The length of the CDR3 is 13 residues. The CDR3 sequence is CASSWGQARGYTF. The CDR3 nucleotides are TGTGCCAGCAGTTGGGGACAGGCTCGGGGCTACACCTTC.

This chain connects TRBV11-3 to TRBJ2-1, with TRBD2 matching over 13 bases. Germline V CDR1 and CDR2: SGHNT, YENEEA. The CDR3 totals 15 residues. The trim removed 5 bases at V and 7 bases at J, leaving 5 bases unmatched. This CDR3 reads CASSLWTSGSNEQFF. The DNA of the CDR3 is TGTGCCAGCAGCCTCTGGACTAGCGGGAGTAATGAGCAGTTCTTC.

This clone has only one observation. The chain has TRBV11-1 and TRBJ1-6, with 7 nucleotides matching TRBD1. CDR3 length: 16 residues. CDR1 and CDR2 from the germline V gene are SGHAT and FQDESV (reference sequence). Unmatched junction bases numbered 8, after V lost 2 bases and J lost 7 bases. CDR3 nucleotide sequence: TGTGCCAGCAGCTTAAACTTGGACAGGCTCAATTCACCCCTCCACTTT. Translation gives CASSLNLDRLNSPLHF.

CDR3 in DNA: TGTGCCAGCAGCTTAGGGCTTGCGGGGGAGCAGTACTTC. It encodes CASSLGLAGEQYF. The chain couples TRBV7-7 to TRBJ2-7; D might be TRBD2 (6 bases). This CDR3 spans 13 amino acids. The V end was cut by 1 base, the J end by 7 bases, with 11 bases between. Germline V gene lookup returns CDR1 SSHAT and CDR2 FNYEAQ (reference sequence).

This chain connects TRBV27 to TRBJ1-2; TRBD1 matches at 10 bases. Germline CDR1 MNHEY, CDR2 SMNVEV (reference sequence). J was trimmed by 8 bases and V by 4 bases; bases with no gene match: 10. The CDR3 is 15 amino acids. The chain's CDR3 is CASSYWGQGSGGYTF. For the CDR3, the DNA is TGTGCCAGCAGTTACTGGGGACAGGGGAGCGGGGGCTACACCTTC.

The chain recombines TRBV6-1 with TRBJ1-5, with 7 bases identical to TRBD1. The V gene's germline CDR1 is MNHNS and CDR2 SASEGT. This CDR3 spans 14 amino acids. Trimming took 3 bases from V and 6 from J; bases not matched to a gene: 5. The CDR3 region has the DNA TGTGCCAGCAGTGATCCCAGGGGGGCTCAGCCCCAGCATTTT. It yields the protein CASSDPRGAQPQHF.

The genes are TRBV5-4 and TRBJ2-3; TRBD2 is a possible D gene (5 bases). The CDR3 length is 15 residues. The V end was cut by 2 bases, the J end by 4 bases, with 14 bases between. From germline, CDR1 is SGHNT and CDR2 YYREEE (reference sequence). The CDR3 bases are TGTGCCAGCAGCTTACAACTAGAAGCGTCAGATACGCAGTATTTT. Translation gives CASSLQLEASDTQYF.